This entry features one T cell receptor beta chain sequence. No antigen is known for it. The data were obtained in a study of graft-versus-host responses after intestinal transplantation. About the study: Those transplanted obtained multivisceral, liver-intestinal, or isolated intestinal grafts. Every one of the recipients received anti-thymocyte globulin induction and afterwards took tacrolimus and steroids for around 3 years.

The assay was immunoSEQ multiplex PCR, and TCRdb's table has in-frame clones only and misses some. The sample lists tens of thousands of clones, about 89% occurring once. Findings and limits, study-wide: GvH clones turned up in recipient marrow; some had shown up first in ileum or blood.

CDR1 is SGHTA and CDR2 is FQGNSA in the germline V gene. V lost 0 bases to trimming and J lost 1 base, with 7 bases between them. This CDR3 has 14 residues. The sequenced sample was unstimulated CD4+ T cells sorted from spleen or lymph node cells, obtained before transplant. This TCR derives from a human donor who was the organ donor for an intestinal transplant. This sequence joins TRBV7-2 and TRBJ2-7, with TRBD2 as a possible D gene (5 bases). CDR3 in DNA: TGTGCCAGCAGCTTAGCCGGGATATCCTACGAGCAGTACTTC. It codes for CASSLAGISYEQYF.